This T cell receptor beta chain was documented in a study of beta chain features in type 1 diabetes (dated by TCRdb to 2016 to 2019). As for the study more broadly: Patients and healthy donors did not differ in mean age, gender distribution, total cell number or subset yield. Across all samples, 90 million to 130 million sorted cells were examined, and cell number per subset correlated strongly with RNA yield. The study compared TCRB repertoires of sorted circulating CD4+ T cell subsets between recently diagnosed type 1 diabetes patients and matched healthy donors. Whereas all 30 or so donors provided naive and central memory subsets, regulatory and stem cell-like memory subsets were isolated from just 8 patients and roughly 8 healthy donors.

Results and caveats for the whole study, not just this receptor: Type 1 diabetes patients showed a moderate but significant shortening of TCRB CDR3 length in all four CD4+ subsets. At VDJ recombination sites, type 1 diabetes patients had fewer insertions and more deleted nucleotides, which implies abnormalities in thymic rearrangement. Because cDNA rather than genomic DNA was sequenced, highly expressing activated cells could have been over-represented, although no difference in activation and CD3 levels was found between groups. Shorter templates might be favored by PCR, yet because patient and control samples were amplified and corrected together, any such skew would affect both groups equally. Naive, central memory and regulatory TCRB repertoires appeared more similar among patients than among healthy donors. Only small numbers of individuals were included in the HLA sub-analyses, which left unresolved whether HLA type had any influence on TCRB rearrangement.

The entire amount of isolated RNA was reverse transcribed using the High Capacity cDNA Reverse Transcription Kit, so the sequenced TCRB transcripts were expressed ones. Deep immunoSEQ sequencing was performed on naive, central memory and regulatory T cell samples, with an average of roughly 3.6 million total reads per sample. After sorted cells were lysed in RLT buffer, RNA was extracted with DNase-treated RNeasy Micro or Mini kits, with the choice depending on cell number. To prevent cross-contamination, each cell subset was processed individually, whereas patient and healthy donor samples were processed jointly. Using the immunoSEQ multiplex PCR, TCRB sequences were amplified from cDNA into 87-bp fragments spanning the CDR3 region. Sequencing of the amplicons was performed on the Illumina HiSeq platform. Per the source publication's procedure: PCR bias was corrected computationally using synthetic template baselines, and reads within Hamming distance 2 were collapsed, with unmergeable singletons discarded. Reads were aligned to IMGT to assign V, D and J genes, CDR3 length, and insertions or deletions at six rearrangement sites. Within each subset, clonotype counts were normalized to the number of sorted cells before true diversity and Gini coefficients were calculated with the tcR R package. The overlap coefficient, calculated on TCRB nucleotide sequences, was used to quantify repertoire sharing. As stored in TCRdb, this immuneACCESS dataset retains in-frame rearrangements with V and J assigned. A fraction of the clones does not appear; measured against another copy, unresolved V genes explain less than half of the discrepancy, and the remainder lacks a known reason. V, J and clone size were drawn from that table, and D and trimming were deduced from the DNA. The sample table contains more than 130,000 clones; only one count was recorded for 6.9% of them. The top ten hold approximately 1.4% of the sample.

The germline V gene specifies SGHTA as CDR1 and FQGNSA as CDR2. From V the trimming removes 4 bases and from J it removes 5 bases, while the gene matches leave 5 bases of the junction unaccounted for. Inclusive of the bounding cysteine and phenylalanine, the CDR3 is 15 residues long. Only CDR3 DNA remains: 45 bases, in frame from the first base. As for this clone: It has no known antigen specificity. No much larger clone is present one base from it, and per-base qualities are unavailable.

Each donor gave one peripheral blood draw, averaging approximately 0.12 L, which was collected into heparinised tubes. Using a panel that included CD45RO, CCR7, CD25, CD127, CD95 and CD27, naive, central memory, regulatory and stem cell-like memory CD4+ T cells were sorted on a BD FACSAria II. All sorted populations exceeded 95% purity. PBMCs were isolated right away by Lymphoprep density gradient centrifugation and were stained directly, without culture. So that batch effects would be minimized, each experiment stained and sorted samples in pairs, pairing one healthy donor with one patient. The chain is encoded by TRBV7-2 joined to TRBJ2-3; the central 11 bases match TRBD1. Material: central memory CD4+ T cells from blood. This TCR was recovered from a woman in her thirties in good health. The bases read TGTGCCAGCAGCTCCAGGACAGGGGGCGGAGATACGCAGTATTTT. Its coded protein is CASSSRTGGGDTQYF.